This entry lists 4 T cell receptor beta chains sequenced from one sample in a study of vaccination effects on CD4 cells after COVID-19. Their target antigens are unknown. Data came from immunoSEQ multiplex PCR; TCRdb stores just in-frame clones and leaves some out. The profile covers some 61,000 clones, with approximately 76% appearing a single time and about 0.86% taken by the ten largest. Expansion of antigen-specific CD4+ T cells with viral peptide pools was carried out by the ViraFEST assay before sequencing. Culture proceeded for approximately 9 days, and CD4+ T cells were then isolated. Each person got two doses of an mRNA SARS-CoV-2 vaccine, BNT162b2 or mRNA-1273. The input for sequencing was CD4+ T cells from PBMCs cultured with HCoV-OC43 spike peptides, taken after COVID-19 vaccination. The subset denotes: HCoV-OC43 spike overlapping peptide pool stimulation. All receptors derive from a human donor who received a COVID-19 vaccine.

The chain couples TRBV5-5 to TRBJ1-2; possible D gene TRBD1, 5 bases. The CDR3 contains 16 residues. Germline CDR1 SGHKS, CDR2 YYEKEE (reference sequence). Trimming left V 0 bases short and J 4 bases short, with 16 bases between. The CDR3 loop reads CASSLEFGTAVYGYTF. The CDR3 nucleotides read TGTGCCAGCAGCTTGGAGTTCGGGACGGCTGTCTATGGCTACACCTTC.

This rearrangement joins TRBV6-2 or TRBV6-3 to TRBJ2-7, with no clear D. CDR3 size: 12 residues. Germline values: CDR1 MNHEY, CDR2 SVGEGT. V was shortened by 2 bases and J by 4 bases, with 6 bases between the two germline ends. CDR3 in amino acids: CASSYGIYEQYV. The CDR3 DNA is TGTGCCAGCAGTTACGGGATTTACGAGCAGTACGTC.

The rearrangement links TRBV15 to TRBJ1-5; a possible D gene is TRBD1 (5 bases). The V gene's germline CDR1 is LNHNV and CDR2 YYDKDF (reference sequence). CDR3 length equals 15 residues. Between the trimmed V and J ends, which lost 2 bases and 0 bases, there was a span of 8 bases. The CDR3 nucleotides are TGTGCCACCAGCAGACAGGGTTATAGCAATCAGCCCCAGCATTTT. Amino acid sequence: CATSRQGYSNQPQHF.

In DNA, the CDR3 is TGTGCCAGAAGCTTAGTCCCAGGTCAGACGGAAAAACTGTTTTTT. Protein product: CARSLVPGQTEKLFF. The chain joins TRBV7-5 to TRBJ1-4; the tabulated D call, TRBD1, remains unverified against the DNA. TRBV7-5 is listed as a pseudogene. The CDR3 extends over 15 amino acids.